Below are 9 T cell receptor beta chains sequenced from a single sample in a study of molecular identifiers for immune sequencing clone quantification. TCRdb ran MiXCR on the PCR reads and lists one entry per CDR3 protein. The sample gives about 510,000 distinct CDR3 sequences, over 20% of which show up once; around 0.84% is in the top ten. Source material: naive CD8+ T cells from blood, with Jurkat cell RNA spiked in. Indicated subset: FACS-sorted CD8+CD4-CCR7+CD45RA+ naive T cells. All receptors come from a human donor in good health. Some libraries in this study had Jurkat cell RNA spiked in.

This clonotype came up a few times. The chain has TRBV25-1 and TRBJ2-5; no definite D call. The germline CDR1 and CDR2 sequences are MGHDK and SYGVNS. The CDR3 covers 14 residues. Trimming took off 3 bases at V and 2 bases at J, with 10 bases between the two ends. CDR3 in amino acids: CASSDVRVQETQYF. The CDR3 DNA is TGTGCCAGCAGTGATGTACGGGTACAAGAGACCCAGTACTTC.

This clonotype was seen a few times. J is TRBJ1-5 and V is TRBV20-1, with 8 nucleotides matching TRBD1. V lost 0 bases to trimming and J lost 5 bases; unmatched junction nucleotides: 12. CDR3 length equals 17 residues. The V gene's germline CDR1 is DFQATT and CDR2 SNEGSKA (reference sequence). CDR3 in amino acids: CSARDPRTGRNHQPQHF. The CDR3 DNA reads as TGCAGTGCTAGAGATCCTCGGACAGGGAGGAATCATCAGCCCCAGCATTTT.

This clonotype appeared once. This may arise from a read error, as a much more abundant clone is one base away. As the CDR3 is not closed by the conserved phenylalanine or tryptophan, this likely results from a read error. The chain employs TRBV5-4 and TRBJ2-6, with D perhaps TRBD2 (5 bases). With 4 bases removed from V and 0 bases from J, the gap between germline ends came to 8 bases. The CDR3 length is 15 residues. Germline V gene data show CDR1 as SGHNT and CDR2 as YYREEE (reference sequence). The CDR3 sequence is CASSRGSSGANVLTY. Here the CDR3 DNA reads TGTGCCAGCAGCCGAGGGAGCTCTGGGGCCAACGTCCTGACTTAC.

The J gene is TRBJ2-5, the V gene TRBV20-1; maybe TRBD2 (5 bases). In germline, CDR1 is DFQATT, CDR2 SNEGSKA (reference sequence). The CDR3 has 14 amino acids. V was clipped by 0 bases and J by 2 bases, with 10 bases between them. The CDR3 loop is CSARELVNQETQYF. The CDR3 DNA reads TGCAGTGCTAGAGAACTAGTAAATCAAGAGACCCAGTACTTC.

A few counts support this clonotype. The gene calls are TRBV5-8 and TRBJ2-7, with TRBD2 identical over 12 bases. Trimming removed 5 bases from V and 4 bases from J; junction bases left unmatched: 7. The CDR3 is 15 amino acids. Germline assignment: CDR1 SGHTS and CDR2 YDEGEE. The CDR3 DNA reads as TGTGCCAGCAGACCCCGACTAGCGGGAGAGTACGAGCAGTACTTC. It specifies CASRPRLAGEYEQYF.

Comment on this clonotype: It may be a read error: a sequence one base away is much more abundant. The chain combines TRBV4-2 with TRBJ2-7; the D gene is possibly TRBD2 (5 bases). Germline values: CDR1 LGHNA, CDR2 YNFKEQ. The CDR3 covers 13 residues. The CDR3 DNA sequence: TGTGCCGGCAGCCAAGCGGATGCCTACGAGCAGTACTTC. This translates into CAGSQADAYEQYF.

This clonotype was counted a few times. This chain connects TRBV6-1 to TRBJ2-7, with a tentative D call TRBD1 (5 bases). Trimming removed 0 bases from V and 2 bases from J, with 11 bases in between. Germline CDR1 is MNHNS and CDR2 is SASEGT. The CDR3 runs to 15 residues. The CDR3, as DNA: TGTGCCAGCAGTGAAGCTTCTACAGGTACCTACGAGCAGTACTTC. Protein sequence: CASSEASTGTYEQYF.

CDR3 sequence reads: CASSSGTLDWRGPRTDTQYF. CDR3 DNA: TGTGCCAGCAGTTCCGGGACTCTTGACTGGCGGGGGCCTCGCACAGATACGCAGTATTTT. The V and J genes are TRBV11-2 and TRBJ2-3, with D possibly matching TRBD2 (7 bases). CDR1 and CDR2 from the germline V gene are SGHAT and FQNNGV. The CDR3 has 20 amino acids. Trimming pared 6 bases from V and 1 base from J, leaving 29 bases between.

This clonotype was seen many times. This sequence joins TRBV29-1 and TRBJ2-1; D is possibly TRBD1 (5 bases). The CDR3 consists of 15 residues. The V gene's germline CDR1 is SQVTM and CDR2 ANQGSEA. Trimming stripped 1 base from V and 0 bases from J, with 10 bases between. The CDR3 bases are TGCAGCGTTGAAGGGGGCCAAAGCTCCTACAATGAGCAGTTCTTC. Protein: CSVEGGQSSYNEQFF.